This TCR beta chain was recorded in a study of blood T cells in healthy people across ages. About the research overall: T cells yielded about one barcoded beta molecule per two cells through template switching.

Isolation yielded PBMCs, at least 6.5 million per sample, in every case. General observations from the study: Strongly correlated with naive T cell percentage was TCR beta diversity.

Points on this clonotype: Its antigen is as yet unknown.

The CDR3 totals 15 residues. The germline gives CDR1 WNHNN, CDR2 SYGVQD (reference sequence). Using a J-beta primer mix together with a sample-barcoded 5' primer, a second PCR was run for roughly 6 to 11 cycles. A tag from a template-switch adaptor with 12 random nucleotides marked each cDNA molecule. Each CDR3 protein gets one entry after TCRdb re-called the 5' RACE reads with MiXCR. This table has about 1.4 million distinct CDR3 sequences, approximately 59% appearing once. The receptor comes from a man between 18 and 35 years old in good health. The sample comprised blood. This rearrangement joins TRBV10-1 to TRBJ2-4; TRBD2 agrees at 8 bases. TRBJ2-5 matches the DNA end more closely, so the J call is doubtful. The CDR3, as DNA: TGCGCCAGCAGTCCCGGGGGGGCTAGCGAAGAGACCCAGTACTTC. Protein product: CASSPGGASEETQYF.